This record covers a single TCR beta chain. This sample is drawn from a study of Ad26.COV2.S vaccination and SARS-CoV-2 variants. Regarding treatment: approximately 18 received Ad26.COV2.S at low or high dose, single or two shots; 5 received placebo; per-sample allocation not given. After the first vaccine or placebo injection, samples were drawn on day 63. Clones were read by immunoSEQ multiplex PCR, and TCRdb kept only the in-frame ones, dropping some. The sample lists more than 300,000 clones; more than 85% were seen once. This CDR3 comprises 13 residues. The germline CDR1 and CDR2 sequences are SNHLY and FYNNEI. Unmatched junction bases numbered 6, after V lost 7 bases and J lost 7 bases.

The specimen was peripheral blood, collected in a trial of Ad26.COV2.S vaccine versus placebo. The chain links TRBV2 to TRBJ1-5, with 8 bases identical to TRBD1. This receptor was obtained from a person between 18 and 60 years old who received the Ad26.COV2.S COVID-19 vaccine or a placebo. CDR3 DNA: TGTGCCAGCAAGCAGGGGGCGAGGCAGCCCCAGCATTTT. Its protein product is CASKQGARQPQHF. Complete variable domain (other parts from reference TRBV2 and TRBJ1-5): EPEVTQTPSHQVTQMGQEVILRCVPISNHLYFYWYRQILGQKVEFLVSFYNNEISEKSEIFDDQFSVERPDGSNFTLKIRSTKLEDSAMYFCASKQGARQPQHFGDGTRLSIL.